This TCR beta chain was observed in a study of shared clonotypes between healthy human individuals. About this clone: Its antigen is undetermined.

Selected positively for CCR7 and CD45RO-negative, naive CD8 cells excluded terminally differentiated effector memory CD45RA+ cells. Sequenced by immunoSEQ multiplex PCR; TCRdb stores in-frame clones only, minus some. The data contain about 650,000 clones, around 95% of them singletons. Whole-study findings and limits: Non-shared clonotypes had lower generation probabilities than clonotypes shared by all four sorted-subset donors. Some naive CD4 clonotypes, roughly 4.5%, turned up in common across four donors. Inspection by rarefaction showed sorted-subset sequencing to be incomplete despite large depth.

V lost 7 bases and J lost 8; bases outside the gene matches: 16. Germline V gene data show CDR1 as MNHEY and CDR2 as SMNVEV (reference sequence). The CDR3 has 18 amino acids. This TCR was recovered from a woman aged 25 to 39 in good health. The gene calls are TRBV27 and TRBJ2-1; 14 nucleotides match TRBD2. Sequenced input: naive CD8+ T cells sorted from blood. CDR3 region: CASTRTLWGLAGADEQFF. CDR3 nucleotides: TGTGCCAGCACCAGGACATTGTGGGGACTAGCGGGAGCTGATGAGCAGTTCTTC.